These 18 T cell receptor beta chains were all obtained from the same sample, sequenced in a study of PD-L1 blockade in urothelial cancer. Clones were read by immunoSEQ multiplex PCR, and TCRdb kept only the in-frame ones, dropping some. Altogether approximately 71,000 clones are present, roughly 91% being singletons, with the ten largest covering less than 3.5%. The source material was PBMCs, sampled around atezolizumab (anti-PD-L1) treatment. The receptors were gathered from a man between 60 and 75 years old with urothelial cancer.

The chain couples TRBV5-1 to TRBJ1-4; D ambiguous. CDR1 SGHRS and CDR2 YFSETQ come from the germline V gene. The V and J ends lost 5 bases and 3 bases respectively, with 11 bases between them. The CDR3 consists of 14 residues. This chain's CDR3 is CASRSELSNEKLFF. As DNA, the CDR3 is TGCGCCAGCAGGTCGGAACTATCTAATGAAAAACTGTTTTTT.

CDR3 residues: CAISDLTSGVGTGELFF. In DNA, the CDR3 is TGTGCCATCAGTGACCTGACTAGTGGGGTCGGCACCGGGGAGCTGTTTTTT. The V call is TRBV10-3, the J call TRBJ2-2; TRBD2 might be the D (6 bases). V lost 3 bases and J lost 4, with 18 bases in between. Per germline, CDR1 ENHRY and CDR2 SYGVKD. This CDR3 is built from 17 residues.

The chain is built from TRBV10-3 and TRBJ2-7, with TRBD1 matching over 9 bases. Losses at the gene ends were 7 bases for V and 3 bases for J; bases not matched to a gene: 4. The CDR3 length is 13 residues. The germline V gene encodes CDR1 ENHRY and CDR2 SYGVKD. CDR3 in DNA: TGTGCCATCAACCCGGGACAGGGCTACGAGCAGTACTTC. Translating gives CAINPGQGYEQYF.

This chain joins TRBV5-6 and TRBJ2-5, with a weak D call TRBD2 (5 bases). The V and J ends lost 0 bases and 4 bases respectively, with 7 bases between them. Germline CDR1 and CDR2: SGHDT and YYEEEE. The CDR3 has 13 residues. CDR3 sequence (DNA): TGTGCCAGCAGCTTGGGGGGAGTAGAGACCCAGTACTTC. Protein: CASSLGGVETQYF.

The chain combines TRBV5-6 with TRBJ1-5; tentatively, D is TRBD1 (6 bases). CDR1 is SGHDT and CDR2 is YYEEEE in the germline V gene. V lost 4 bases to trimming and J lost 5 bases, with 13 bases between them. The CDR3 length is 14 residues. In nucleotides, the CDR3 is TGTGCCAGCAGCCCCACAGGGATGGATCAGCCCCAGCATTTT. It specifies CASSPTGMDQPQHF.

This chain links TRBV11-2 with TRBJ2-1, with 9 nucleotides matching TRBD2. The V segment lost 5 bases and the J segment 5 bases; nucleotides outside the gene matches: 7. Germline-derived CDR1 and CDR2 are SGHAT and FQNNGV. The CDR3 consists of 15 residues. Here the CDR3 reads CASSALAGGDNEQFF. CDR3 DNA sequence: TGTGCCAGCAGCGCACTAGCGGGCGGTGACAATGAGCAGTTCTTC. The entire variable domain, with the rest obtained from reference TRBV11-2 and TRBJ2-1, is as follows: EAGVAQSPRYKIIEKRQSVAFWCNPISGHATLYWYQQILGQGPKLLIQFQNNGVVDDSQLPKDRFSAERLKGVDSTLKIQPAKLEDSAVYLCASSALAGGDNEQFFGPGTRLTVL.

This chain uses TRBV5-4 with TRBJ2-5; 11 bases map to TRBD2. CDR3 length: 16 amino acids. Germline CDR1 SGHNT, CDR2 YYREEE (reference sequence). With 4 bases clipped from V and 4 bases from J, the junction kept 9 bases outside the gene matches. CDR3 region: CASSQTSGAGVETQYF. CDR3 bases: TGTGCCAGCAGCCAGACTAGCGGGGCCGGGGTAGAGACCCAGTACTTC.

The genes are TRBV6-5 and TRBJ1-2; D remains ambiguous. Trimming cost V 0 bases and J 3 bases, with 11 bases left between them. CDR1 and CDR2 from the germline V gene are MNHEY and SVGAGI. The CDR3 has 15 residues. CDR3: CASSYSSGGDYGYTF. CDR3 DNA: TGTGCCAGCAGTTACTCGTCAGGCGGGGACTATGGCTACACCTTC.

The count of this clone is one. The V call is TRBV14, the J call TRBJ1-1, with 7 nucleotides matching TRBD1. V dropped 0 bases and J dropped 0; count of bases not matched to a gene: 25. The CDR3 loop spans 23 amino acids. Germline V gene lookup returns CDR1 SGHDN and CDR2 FVKESK. The CDR3 is CASSQDRPRGQYWYGGLNTEAFF. Here the CDR3 DNA reads TGTGCCAGCAGCCAAGATCGCCCCCGGGGACAGTATTGGTACGGGGGACTGAACACTGAAGCTTTCTTT.

V is TRBV5-1 and J is TRBJ2-3; 8 positions agree with TRBD1. This CDR3 has 16 residues. V was clipped by 4 bases and J by 1 base; unmatched bases: 8. From germline, CDR1 is SGHRS and CDR2 YFSETQ. The chain's CDR3 is CASSPPDRGGTDTQYF. CDR3 nucleotide sequence: TGCGCCAGCAGCCCGCCCGACAGGGGAGGCACAGATACGCAGTATTTT. The full variable domain, with the rest looked up from reference TRBV5-1 and TRBJ2-3, is KAGVTQTPRYLIKTRGQQVTLSCSPISGHRSVSWYQQTPGQGLQFLFEYFSETQRNKGNFPGRFSGRQFSNSRSEMNVSTLELGDSALYLCASSPPDRGGTDTQYFGPGTRLTVL.

The genes are TRBV6-5 and TRBJ1-1; D gene unclear. CDR1 is MNHEY, CDR2 SVGAGI, per germline. The CDR3 is 15 residues long. Trimming took 7 bases from V and 0 from J, leaving 15 bases between them. The CDR3 bases are TGTGCCAGCATCGGAGGGATACCGATGAACACTGAAGCTTTCTTT. This sequence encodes CASIGGIPMNTEAFF.

This CDR3 is CASSLSSSYGYTF. CDR3 DNA sequence: TGTGCCAGCAGCTTATCTTCGTCTTATGGCTACACCTTC. J is TRBJ1-2 and V is TRBV11-2; D call uncertain. The CDR3 has 13 residues. V lost 2 bases, J lost 5 bases, and 9 bases lay in between. Germline V gene data show CDR1 as SGHAT and CDR2 as FQNNGV. The whole variable domain, filled in from reference TRBV11-2 and TRBJ1-2, reads EAGVAQSPRYKIIEKRQSVAFWCNPISGHATLYWYQQILGQGPKLLIQFQNNGVVDDSQLPKDRFSAERLKGVDSTLKIQPAKLEDSAVYLCASSLSSSYGYTFGSGTRLTVV.

In nucleotides, the CDR3 is TGCGCCAGCAGCTTGGGTGTAGCGGGGAAGACCCAGTACTTC. This gives the protein CASSLGVAGKTQYF. The rearrangement joins TRBV5-1 to TRBJ2-5; 8 positions agree with TRBD2. Germline V CDR1 and CDR2: SGHRS, YFSETQ. Germline trimming cut 0 bases from V and 6 bases from J; bases unmatched to any gene: 4. The CDR3 spans 14 residues.

This chain links TRBV7-8 with TRBJ1-5; the D is unclear. Germline values: CDR1 SGHVS, CDR2 FQNEAQ. The CDR3 spans 15 residues. V was shortened by 1 base and J by 9 bases, with 16 bases between the two germline ends. CDR3 sequence: CASSLVNGRDSPQHF. The CDR3 DNA reads as TGTGCCAGCAGCTTAGTCAACGGACGGGATTCGCCCCAGCATTTT. The variable domain in full, with the rest retrieved from reference TRBV7-8 and TRBJ1-5, is GAGVSQSPRYKVAKRGQDVALRCDPISGHVSLFWYQQALGQGPEFLTYFQNEAQLDKSGLPSDRFFAERPEGSVSTLKIQRTQQEDSAVYLCASSLVNGRDSPQHFGDGTRLSIL.

The chain joins TRBV19 to TRBJ2-7, with TRBD1 matching over 9 bases. Germline V gene data show CDR1 as LNHDA and CDR2 as SQIVND (reference sequence). V lost 3 bases and J lost 5; bases outside the gene matches: 2. CDR3 length: 13 residues. CDR3 loop: CASSIGQGNEQYF. The DNA of the CDR3 is TGTGCCAGTAGTATCGGACAGGGGAACGAGCAGTACTTC.

This chain connects TRBV7-2 to TRBJ1-1; TRBD1 is a possible D gene (6 bases). Germline loops: CDR1 SGHTA, CDR2 FQGNSA. CDR3 size: 16 residues. V was pared by 2 bases and J by 4 bases, with 17 bases between. CDR3 loop: CASSLLRNRVGTEAFF. The CDR3 nucleotides are TGTGCCAGCAGCTTACTCCGCAACAGGGTCGGCACTGAAGCTTTCTTT.

The rearrangement links TRBV9 to TRBJ1-3; D remains unclear. The germline V gene has CDR1 SGDLS and CDR2 YYNGEE. The CDR3 consists of 15 residues. V lost 2 bases, J lost 3 bases, and 12 bases lay in between. CDR3 residues: CASSVQEGYGNTIYF. CDR3 coding DNA: TGTGCCAGCAGCGTCCAGGAGGGATATGGAAACACCATATATTTT.

DNA for the CDR3: TGTGCCAGCAGGCCCGGGACTCCATCGGGCTATGGCTACACCTTC. Its translation is CASRPGTPSGYGYTF. This chain uses TRBV6-6 with TRBJ1-2; possibly TRBD1 for D (5 bases). The V gene lost 6 bases and the J gene lost 4 bases, with 18 bases spanning the gap. Germline V gene data show CDR1 as MNHNY and CDR2 as SVGAGI (reference sequence). This CDR3 comprises 15 residues.